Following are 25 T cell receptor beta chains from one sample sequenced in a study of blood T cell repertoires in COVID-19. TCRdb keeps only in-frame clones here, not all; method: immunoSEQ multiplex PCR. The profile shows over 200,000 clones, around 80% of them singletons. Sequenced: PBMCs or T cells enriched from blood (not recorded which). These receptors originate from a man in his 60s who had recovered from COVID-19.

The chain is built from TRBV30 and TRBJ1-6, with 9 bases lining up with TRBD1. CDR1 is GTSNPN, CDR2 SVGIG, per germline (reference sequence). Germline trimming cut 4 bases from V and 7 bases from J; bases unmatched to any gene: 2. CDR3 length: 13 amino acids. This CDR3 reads CAWMGTGNSPLHF. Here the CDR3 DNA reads TGTGCCTGGATGGGGACAGGGAATTCACCCCTCCACTTT.

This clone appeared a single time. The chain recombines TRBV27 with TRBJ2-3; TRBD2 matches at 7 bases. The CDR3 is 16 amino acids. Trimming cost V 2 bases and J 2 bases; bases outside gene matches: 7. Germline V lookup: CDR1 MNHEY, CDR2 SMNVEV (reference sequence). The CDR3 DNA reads TGTGCCAGCAGTTTAACTCTTCTAGCGGTCACAGATACGCAGTATTTT. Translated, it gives CASSLTLLAVTDTQYF.

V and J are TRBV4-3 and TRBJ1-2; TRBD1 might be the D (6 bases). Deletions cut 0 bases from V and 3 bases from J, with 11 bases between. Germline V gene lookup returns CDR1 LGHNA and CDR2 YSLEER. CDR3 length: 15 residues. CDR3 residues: CASSQDRGGYYGYTF. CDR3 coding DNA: TGCGCCAGCAGCCAAGATCGGGGGGGCTACTATGGCTACACCTTC.

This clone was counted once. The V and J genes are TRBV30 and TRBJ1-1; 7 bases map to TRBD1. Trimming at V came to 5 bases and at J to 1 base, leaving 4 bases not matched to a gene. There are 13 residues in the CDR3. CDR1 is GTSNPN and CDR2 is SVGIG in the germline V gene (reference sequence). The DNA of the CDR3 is TGTGCCTGGGCGGGACAGCCGAACACTGAAGCTTTCTTT. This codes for CAWAGQPNTEAFF.

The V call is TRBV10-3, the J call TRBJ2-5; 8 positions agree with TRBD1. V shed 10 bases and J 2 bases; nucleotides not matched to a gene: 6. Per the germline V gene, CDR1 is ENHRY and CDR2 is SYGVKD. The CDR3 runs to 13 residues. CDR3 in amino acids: CATMDRVQETQYF. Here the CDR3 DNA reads TGTGCCACCATGGACAGGGTTCAAGAGACCCAGTACTTC.

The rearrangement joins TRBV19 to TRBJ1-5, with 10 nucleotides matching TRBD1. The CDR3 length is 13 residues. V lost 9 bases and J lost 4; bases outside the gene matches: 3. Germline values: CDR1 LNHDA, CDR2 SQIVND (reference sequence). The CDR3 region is CASGQGVNQPQHF. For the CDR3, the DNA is TGTGCCAGCGGACAGGGGGTTAATCAGCCCCAGCATTTT.

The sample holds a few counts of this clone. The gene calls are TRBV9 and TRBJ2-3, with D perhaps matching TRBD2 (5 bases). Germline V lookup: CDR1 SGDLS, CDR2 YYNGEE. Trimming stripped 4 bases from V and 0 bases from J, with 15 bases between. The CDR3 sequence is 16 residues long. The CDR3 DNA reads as TGTGCCAGCAGCCCCAGGACTGGCGGGAGCACAGATACGCAGTATTTT. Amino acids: CASSPRTGGSTDTQYF.

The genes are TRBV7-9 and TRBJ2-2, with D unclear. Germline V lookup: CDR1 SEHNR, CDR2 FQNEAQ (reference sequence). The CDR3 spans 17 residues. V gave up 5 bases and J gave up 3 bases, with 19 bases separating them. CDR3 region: CASSRPLVQVDTGELFF. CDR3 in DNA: TGTGCCAGCAGCCGCCCCTTAGTGCAGGTGGACACCGGGGAGCTGTTTTTT.

The CDR3 DNA is TGTGCCAGCAGCCAAGATCGGATAGCGGGGACCTACAATGAGCAGTTCTTC. Protein sequence: CASSQDRIAGTYNEQFF. This chain uses TRBV3-1 (or the pseudogene TRBV3-2) with TRBJ2-1; 8 bases map to TRBD2. With 0 bases clipped from V and 2 bases from J, the junction kept 6 bases outside the gene matches. Germline CDR1 reads LGHDT; CDR2 reads YNNKEL (reference sequence). This CDR3 is 17 amino acids long.

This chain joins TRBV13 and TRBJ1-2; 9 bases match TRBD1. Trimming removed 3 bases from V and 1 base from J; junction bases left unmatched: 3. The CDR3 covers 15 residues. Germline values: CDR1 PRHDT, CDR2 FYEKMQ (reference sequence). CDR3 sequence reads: CASSFNRGLNYGYTF. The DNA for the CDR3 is TGTGCCAGCAGCTTTAACAGGGGGCTTAACTATGGCTACACCTTC.

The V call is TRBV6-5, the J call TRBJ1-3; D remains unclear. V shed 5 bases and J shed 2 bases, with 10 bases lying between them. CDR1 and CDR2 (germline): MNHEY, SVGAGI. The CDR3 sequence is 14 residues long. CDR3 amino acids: CASSPGTAGNTIYF. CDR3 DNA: TGTGCCAGCAGTCCCGGTACAGCTGGAAACACCATATATTTT.

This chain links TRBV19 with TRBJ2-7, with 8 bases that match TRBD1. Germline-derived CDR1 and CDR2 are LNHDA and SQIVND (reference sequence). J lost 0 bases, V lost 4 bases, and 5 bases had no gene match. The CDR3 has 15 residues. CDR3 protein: CASSTGTGNSYEQYF. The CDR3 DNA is TGTGCCAGTAGTACTGGGACAGGCAACTCCTACGAGCAGTACTTC.

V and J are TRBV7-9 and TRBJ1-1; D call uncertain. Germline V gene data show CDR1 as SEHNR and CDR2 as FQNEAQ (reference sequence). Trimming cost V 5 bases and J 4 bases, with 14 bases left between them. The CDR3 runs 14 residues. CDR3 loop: CASSEYAFGTEAFF. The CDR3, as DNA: TGTGCCAGCAGCGAATACGCGTTCGGCACTGAAGCTTTCTTT.

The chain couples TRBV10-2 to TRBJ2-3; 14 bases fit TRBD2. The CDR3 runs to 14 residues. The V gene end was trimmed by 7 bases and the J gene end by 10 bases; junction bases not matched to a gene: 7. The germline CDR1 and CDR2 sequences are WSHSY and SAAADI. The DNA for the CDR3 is TGCGCCAGCAAAATAGGGACTAGCGGGGGACCGCAGTATTTT. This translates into CASKIGTSGGPQYF.

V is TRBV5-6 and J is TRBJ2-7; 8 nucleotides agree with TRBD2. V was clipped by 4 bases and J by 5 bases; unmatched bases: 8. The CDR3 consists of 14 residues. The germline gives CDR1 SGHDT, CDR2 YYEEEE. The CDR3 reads CASSRRGGPNEQYF. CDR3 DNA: TGTGCCAGCAGCCGCCGCGGGGGGCCGAACGAGCAGTACTTC.

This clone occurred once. CDR3 region: CASSLLGQGSTTDTQYF. The CDR3 DNA is TGTGCCAGCTCACTCCTAGGACAGGGATCCACCACAGATACGCAGTATTTT. The chain is built from TRBV18 and TRBJ2-3; TRBD1 matches 8 bases. The J segment lost 2 bases and the V segment lost 4 bases, leaving 11 bases of the junction unmatched. The germline gives CDR1 KGHSH, CDR2 LQKENI. CDR3 length: 17 residues.

The CDR3 is CASSETGTGDQPQHF. The CDR3 DNA is TGTGCCAGTAGCGAGACCGGGACAGGAGATCAGCCCCAGCATTTT. This sequence joins TRBV19 and TRBJ1-5, with 8 positions matching TRBD1. Trimming took 6 bases from V and 5 from J; bases not matched to a gene: 9. Germline CDR1 LNHDA, CDR2 SQIVND (reference sequence). The CDR3 extends over 15 amino acids.

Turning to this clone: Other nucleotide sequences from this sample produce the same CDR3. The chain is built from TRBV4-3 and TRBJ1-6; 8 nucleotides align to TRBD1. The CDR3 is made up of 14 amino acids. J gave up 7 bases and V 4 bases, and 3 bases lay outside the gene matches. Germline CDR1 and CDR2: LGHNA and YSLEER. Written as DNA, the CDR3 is TGCGCCAGCAGCCTTGGGACAGGAAATTCACCCCTCCACTTT. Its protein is CASSLGTGNSPLHF.

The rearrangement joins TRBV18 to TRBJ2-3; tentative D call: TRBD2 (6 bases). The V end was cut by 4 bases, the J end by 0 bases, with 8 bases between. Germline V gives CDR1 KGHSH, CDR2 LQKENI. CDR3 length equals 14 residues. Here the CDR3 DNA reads TGTGCCAGCTCACGCGGGGCTAGCACAGATACGCAGTATTTT. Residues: CASSRGASTDTQYF.

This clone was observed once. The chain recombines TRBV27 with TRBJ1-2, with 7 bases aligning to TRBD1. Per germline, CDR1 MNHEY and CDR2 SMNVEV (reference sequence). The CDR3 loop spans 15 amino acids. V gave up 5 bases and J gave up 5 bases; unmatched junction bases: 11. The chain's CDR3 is CASSPRGGAGYGYTF. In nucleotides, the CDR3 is TGTGCCAGCAGTCCCAGAGGGGGCGCCGGTTATGGCTACACCTTC.

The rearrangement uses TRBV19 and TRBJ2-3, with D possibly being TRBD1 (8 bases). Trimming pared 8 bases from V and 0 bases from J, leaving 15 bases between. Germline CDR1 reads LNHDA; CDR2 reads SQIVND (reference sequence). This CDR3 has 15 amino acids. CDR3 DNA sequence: TGTGCCAGTGGACAGGGCGGGGGAAGCACAGATACGCAGTATTTT. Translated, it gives CASGQGGGSTDTQYF.

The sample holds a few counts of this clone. The CDR3 is CASSLRLVTGGFTEAFF. Here the CDR3 DNA reads TGTGCCAGCAGCTTAAGGTTGGTAACAGGGGGCTTCACTGAAGCTTTCTTT. The rearrangement links TRBV7-9 to TRBJ1-1; TRBD1 matches 9 bases. V shed 2 bases and J 4 bases; nucleotides not matched to a gene: 11. This CDR3 is 17 amino acids long. Germline CDR1 is SEHNR and CDR2 is FQNEAQ (reference sequence).

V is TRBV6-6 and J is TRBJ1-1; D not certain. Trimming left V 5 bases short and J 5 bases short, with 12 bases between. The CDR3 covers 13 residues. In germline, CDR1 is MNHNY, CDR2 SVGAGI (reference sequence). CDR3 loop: CASSVQSSTEAFF. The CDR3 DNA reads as TGTGCCAGCAGTGTACAGAGTTCGACTGAAGCTTTCTTT.

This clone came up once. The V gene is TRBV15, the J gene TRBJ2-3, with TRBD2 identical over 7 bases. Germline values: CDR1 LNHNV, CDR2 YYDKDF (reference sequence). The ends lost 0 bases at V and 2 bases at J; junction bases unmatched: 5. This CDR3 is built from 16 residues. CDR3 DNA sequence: TGTGCCACCAGCAGAGATGCAGCGGGGAACACAGATACGCAGTATTTT. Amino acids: CATSRDAAGNTDTQYF.

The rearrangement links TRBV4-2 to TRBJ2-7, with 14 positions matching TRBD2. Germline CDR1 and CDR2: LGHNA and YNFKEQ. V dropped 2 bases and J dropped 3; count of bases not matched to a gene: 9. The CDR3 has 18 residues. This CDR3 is CASSQTGTSGGTNYEQYF. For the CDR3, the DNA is TGTGCCAGCAGCCAAACCGGGACTAGCGGGGGCACTAACTACGAGCAGTACTTC.